The rows below give T cell receptor beta chains drawn from one sample of a study of cytomegalovirus exposure and HLA in healthy donors. Profiling relied on immunoSEQ multiplex PCR, and the TCRdb table lists in-frame clones only, not all of them. This sample has more than 300,000 clones, with roughly 85% found just once. Sequencing input: PBMCs. The receptors were gathered from a woman aged 18-29 years in good health and CMV-seronegative. CDR3s include the opening cysteine and the closing phenylalanine or tryptophan. The D gene is left open where the match is weak. The size entry is marked missing in some rows and otherwise reads once, few, many or a size class.

size: .; D: .; J: TRBJ2-3; V: TRBV5-1; CDR3: CASSLAGSGGTDTQYF; DNA: TGCGCCAGCAGCTTGGCTGGGTCGGGAGGCACAGATACGCAGTATTTT
size: .; D: TRBD2; J: TRBJ2-7; V: TRBV9; CDR3: CASSDTSGSYEQYF; DNA: TGTGCCAGCAGCGATACTAGCGGGAGCTACGAGCAGTACTTC
size: .; D: TRBD1; J: TRBJ2-1; V: TRBV27; CDR3: CASRTGDNEQFF; DNA: TGTGCCAGCCGGACAGGGGACAATGAGCAGTTCTTC
size: once; D: .; J: TRBJ2-1; V: TRBV9; CDR3: CASSVDGTFYNEQFF; DNA: TGTGCCAGCAGCGTAGACGGGACTTTCTACAATGAGCAGTTCTTC
size: .; D: .; J: TRBJ1-4; V: TRBV9; CDR3: CASSVRDLREKLFF; DNA: TGTGCCAGCAGCGTCAGGGATCTCCGGGAAAAACTGTTTTTT
size: .; D: TRBD2; J: TRBJ2-3; V: TRBV28; CDR3: CASSSPGGGDTQYF; DNA: TGTGCCAGCAGTTCTCCGGGAGGAGGGGATACGCAGTATTTT
size: few; D: TRBD1; J: TRBJ1-1; V: TRBV5-4; CDR3: CASSTDRANTEAFF; DNA: TGTGCCAGCAGCACGGACAGGGCGAACACTGAAGCTTTCTTT
size: .; D: .; J: TRBJ2-7; V: TRBV27; CDR3: CASSLSAGFYEQYF; DNA: TGTGCCAGCAGTTTATCGGCAGGGTTCTACGAGCAGTACTTC
size: .; D: .; J: TRBJ1-1; V: TRBV7-9; CDR3: CASSPTGNPNTEAFF; DNA: TGTGCCAGCAGCCCGACAGGTAACCCGAACACTGAAGCTTTCTTT
size: .; D: TRBD1; J: TRBJ1-1; V: TRBV7-8; CDR3: CASSRDRMNTEAFF; DNA: TGTGCCAGCAGCCGGGACAGAATGAACACTGAAGCTTTCTTT
size: .; D: TRBD2; J: TRBJ2-2; V: TRBV9; CDR3: CASSPFAGTSGRAQGELFF; DNA: TGTGCCAGCAGCCCTTTTGCCGGGACTAGCGGGAGGGCCCAGGGGGAGCTGTTTTTT
size: .; D: .; J: TRBJ1-1; V: TRBV27; CDR3: CASSSSDSLNTEAFF; DNA: TGTGCCAGCAGTTCGTCCGACAGCCTGAACACTGAAGCTTTCTTT
size: .; D: TRBD1; J: TRBJ1-2; V: TRBV29-1; CDR3: CSVESRSGTGYGYTF; DNA: TGCAGCGTTGAATCTCGATCCGGGACAGGGTATGGCTACACCTTC
size: .; D: .; J: TRBJ2-1; V: TRBV2; CDR3: CASSEGWRVSSYNEQFF; DNA: TGTGCCAGCAGTGAAGGTTGGCGGGTAAGCTCCTACAATGAGCAGTTCTTC
size: .; D: .; J: TRBJ1-2; V: TRBV4-2; CDR3: CASSQDPGDTNYGYTF; DNA: TGTGCCAGCAGCCAAGATCCGGGAGATACTAACTATGGCTACACCTTC
size: .; D: .; J: TRBJ2-1; V: TRBV13; CDR3: CASSSQSGLSYNEQFF; DNA: TGTGCCAGCAGCTCCCAATCAGGGTTATCCTACAATGAGCAGTTCTTC
size: .; D: TRBD1; J: TRBJ1-5; V: TRBV7-4; CDR3: CASSTGQGPRQPQHF; DNA: TGTGCCAGCAGCACAGGACAGGGGCCGCGGCAGCCCCAGCATTTT
size: .; D: .; J: TRBJ2-7; V: TRBV2; CDR3: CASNIDRVDEQYF; DNA: TGTGCCAGCAATATCGACCGGGTGGACGAGCAGTACTTC
size: .; D: .; J: TRBJ2-2; V: TRBV30; CDR3: CAWSVARTNTGELFF; DNA: TGTGCCTGGAGTGTGGCAAGAACGAACACCGGGGAGCTGTTTTTT
size: .; D: .; J: TRBJ2-7; V: TRBV28; CDR3: CASSLTGYEQYF; DNA: TGTGCCAGCAGCCTCACAGGGTACGAGCAGTACTTC
size: .; D: TRBD1; J: TRBJ2-1; V: TRBV4-1; CDR3: CASSQADRSNEQFF; DNA: TGCGCCAGCAGCCAAGCGGACAGGTCCAATGAGCAGTTCTTC
size: .; D: TRBD2; J: TRBJ2-3; V: TRBV15; CDR3: CATSSSLGTSGTDTQYF; DNA: TGTGCCACCAGCAGTTCCCTCGGGACTAGCGGCACAGATACGCAGTATTTT
size: .; D: TRBD2; J: TRBJ2-1; V: TRBV27; CDR3: CASSGGGGNEQFF; DNA: TGTGCCAGCAGTGGTGGCGGGGGCAATGAGCAGTTCTTC
size: .; D: .; J: TRBJ1-4; V: TRBV28; CDR3: CASKNRSWATNEKLFF; DNA: TGTGCCAGCAAAAACAGATCTTGGGCAACTAATGAAAAACTGTTTTTT
size: .; D: .; J: TRBJ2-5; V: TRBV27; CDR3: CASSLSRGEETQYF; DNA: TGTGCCAGCAGTTTATCCAGAGGAGAAGAGACCCAGTACTTC
size: .; D: .; J: TRBJ2-1; V: TRBV5-1; CDR3: CASSPGHPLNYNEQFF; DNA: TGCGCCAGCAGCCCCGGACATCCTCTAAATTACAATGAGCAGTTCTTC
size: .; D: .; J: TRBJ1-5; V: TRBV6-1; CDR3: CASTPRVYQPQHF; DNA: TGTGCCAGCACCCCCAGGGTTTATCAGCCCCAGCATTTT
size: .; D: .; J: TRBJ2-3; V: TRBV10-1; CDR3: CASSDQKTSTDTQYF; DNA: TGCGCCAGCAGTGATCAGAAGACTAGCACAGATACGCAGTATTTT
size: .; D: .; J: TRBJ2-4; V: TRBV7-8; CDR3: CASSSARPYPKNIQYF; DNA: TGTGCCAGCAGCTCGGCCAGGCCTTATCCCAAAAACATTCAGTACTTC
size: .; D: .; J: TRBJ2-4; V: TRBV27; CDR3: CASSLYGTQVIPGTKNIQYF; DNA: TGTGCCAGCAGTTTGTACGGGACACAAGTTATCCCCGGAACCAAAAACATTCAGTACTTC
size: .; D: .; J: TRBJ1-2; V: TRBV28; CDR3: CASSLNRDTANYGYTF; DNA: TGTGCCAGCAGTTTAAACCGGGACACAGCTAACTATGGCTACACCTTC
size: .; D: TRBD2; J: TRBJ2-1; V: TRBV14; CDR3: CASSQGGLASDEQFF; DNA: TGTGCCAGCAGCCAAGGGGGACTAGCTTCCGATGAGCAGTTCTTC
size: .; D: .; J: TRBJ1-5; V: TRBV2; CDR3: CASRKLGGDKNQPQHF; DNA: TGTGCCAGCCGCAAATTGGGGGGTGATAAAAATCAGCCCCAGCATTTT
size: few; D: .; J: TRBJ1-6; V: TRBV15; CDR3: CATSRDRAYNSPLHF; DNA: TGTGCCACCAGCAGAGACAGGGCCTATAATTCACCCCTCCACTTT
size: once; D: .; J: TRBJ2-3; V: TRBV7-2; CDR3: CASSPRRSTDTQYF; DNA: TGTGCCAGCAGCCCCCGCAGGAGCACAGATACGCAGTATTTT
size: .; D: TRBD1; J: TRBJ1-2; V: TRBV11-2; CDR3: CASSPRQGNGYTF; DNA: TGTGCCAGCAGCCCCCGACAGGGGAACGGCTACACCTTC
size: .; D: .; J: TRBJ2-7; V: TRBV5-1; CDR3: CASSLDQQGWSYEQYF; DNA: TGCGCCAGCAGCTTGGACCAACAGGGTTGGTCCTACGAGCAGTACTTC
size: .; D: .; J: TRBJ2-5; V: TRBV7-2; CDR3: CASSLAGNGETQYF; DNA: TGTGCCAGCAGCTTAGCGGGCAACGGAGAGACCCAGTACTTC
size: .; D: .; J: TRBJ1-5; V: TRBV6-6; CDR3: CASSYSQGRYNQPQHF; DNA: TGTGCCAGCAGTTACTCACAGGGCAGGTACAATCAGCCCCAGCATTTT
size: .; D: .; J: TRBJ1-1; V: TRBV6-5; CDR3: CASSRQGNTEAFF; DNA: TGTGCCAGCAGTAGGCAGGGGAACACTGAAGCTTTCTTT
size: few; D: .; J: TRBJ2-2; V: TRBV2; CDR3: CASTPEWNTGELFF; DNA: TGTGCCAGCACTCCGGAGTGGAACACCGGGGAGCTGTTTTTT
size: .; D: .; J: TRBJ2-2; V: TRBV2; CDR3: CAAFLDYPNTGELFF; DNA: TGTGCCGCATTTTTGGACTACCCGAACACCGGGGAGCTGTTTTTT
size: .; D: TRBD2; J: TRBJ2-3; V: TRBV15; CDR3: CATSRDHRALLGTSGSRDTQYF; DNA: TGTGCCACCAGCAGAGATCACAGGGCATTGCTAGGGACTAGCGGGAGTCGAGATACGCAGTATTTT
size: .; D: TRBD1; J: TRBJ2-1; V: TRBV2; CDR3: CASREMGQYNEQFF; DNA: TGTGCCAGCAGGGAAATGGGACAGTACAATGAGCAGTTCTTC
size: .; D: TRBD1; J: TRBJ2-1; V: TRBV4-1; CDR3: CASSHGTGVGNEQFF; DNA: TGCGCCAGCAGCCACGGGACAGGGGTAGGCAATGAGCAGTTCTTC
size: .; D: .; J: TRBJ1-2; V: TRBV2; CDR3: CASTQSLDYTF; DNA: TGTGCCAGCACCCAATCACTAGACTACACCTTC
size: .; D: .; J: TRBJ1-4; V: TRBV27; CDR3: CASRSSGGRIANEKLFF; DNA: TGTGCCAGCCGATCCTCCGGGGGGAGGATAGCTAATGAAAAACTGTTTTTT
size: .; D: TRBD2; J: TRBJ2-5; V: TRBV19; CDR3: CASSIEGLAGGPKTQYF; DNA: TGTGCCAGTAGTATAGAGGGGCTAGCGGGAGGGCCGAAGACCCAGTACTTC
size: .; D: .; J: TRBJ2-7; V: TRBV2; CDR3: CASSEMGIGGIPYEQYF; DNA: TGTGCCAGCAGTGAAATGGGCATAGGCGGGATCCCCTACGAGCAGTACTTC
size: .; D: TRBD1; J: TRBJ2-7; V: TRBV4-1; CDR3: CASSRSQGPSSYEQYF; DNA: TGCGCCAGCAGCCGGTCACAGGGGCCCTCCTCCTACGAGCAGTACTTC
size: .; D: TRBD2; J: TRBJ2-7; V: TRBV23-1; CDR3: CASRLPGLAGDSYEQYF; DNA: TGCGCCAGCAGATTACCGGGACTAGCGGGGGACTCCTACGAGCAGTACTTC
size: .; D: .; J: TRBJ2-1; V: TRBV6-6; CDR3: CASRSGGGNEQFF; DNA: TGTGCCAGCAGGTCGGGTGGAGGGAATGAGCAGTTCTTC
size: .; D: .; J: TRBJ1-1; V: TRBV4-1; CDR3: CASSHREGDTEAFF; DNA: TGCGCCAGCAGTCATCGCGAAGGGGATACTGAAGCTTTCTTT
size: many; D: .; J: TRBJ2-5; V: TRBV11-2; CDR3: CASSSEAPRTQYF; DNA: TGTGCCAGCAGCTCTGAAGCCCCCCGGACCCAGTACTTC
size: .; D: TRBD1; J: TRBJ1-5; V: TRBV28; CDR3: CASSSKQGPLAGNQPQHF; DNA: TGTGCCAGCAGTTCGAAACAGGGGCCCCTAGCTGGGAATCAGCCCCAGCATTTT
size: .; D: .; J: TRBJ1-1; V: TRBV21-1; CDR3: CASTDLIDRGGRNTEAFF; DNA: TGTGCCAGCACCGATCTGATTGACAGGGGAGGTAGGAACACTGAAGCTTTCTTT
size: .; D: .; J: TRBJ1-2; V: TRBV6-1; CDR3: CASGRGYGYTF; DNA: TGTGCCAGCGGACGGGGCTATGGCTACACCTTC
size: .; D: TRBD1; J: TRBJ1-5; V: TRBV19; CDR3: CATRTGADQPQHF; DNA: TGTGCCACCAGGACAGGGGCAGATCAGCCCCAGCATTTT
size: .; D: TRBD2; J: TRBJ2-7; V: TRBV27; CDR3: CASSLRFVSSGVSSYEQYF; DNA: TGTGCCAGCAGTTTAAGGTTCGTGTCTAGCGGGGTAAGCTCCTACGAGCAGTACTTC